The TCR beta chain under discussion was sequenced for a study of blood T cell repertoires in COVID-19. For the study at large: The origin of the acute and convalescent COVID-19 samples was the United States, Italy and Spain.

Those enrolled in Seattle joined during active infection and were followed longitudinally afterward. There are 14 residues in the CDR3. Germline V CDR1 and CDR2: MNHEY, SVGAGI. V shed 4 bases and J 3 bases; nucleotides not matched to a gene: 5. TCRdb keeps only in-frame clones here, not all; method: immunoSEQ multiplex PCR. The table records about 160,000 clones, around 82% of them present only once. This clonotype was obtained from a woman aged 40 to 50 with COVID-19, enrolled during active disease. Sequenced material: peripheral blood. The gene calls are TRBV6-5 and TRBJ2-7; TRBD1 aligns across 8 bases. DNA for the CDR3: TGTGCCAGCAGTTTTAATACAGGGGGCTACGAGCAGTACTTC. Its protein is CASSFNTGGYEQYF.